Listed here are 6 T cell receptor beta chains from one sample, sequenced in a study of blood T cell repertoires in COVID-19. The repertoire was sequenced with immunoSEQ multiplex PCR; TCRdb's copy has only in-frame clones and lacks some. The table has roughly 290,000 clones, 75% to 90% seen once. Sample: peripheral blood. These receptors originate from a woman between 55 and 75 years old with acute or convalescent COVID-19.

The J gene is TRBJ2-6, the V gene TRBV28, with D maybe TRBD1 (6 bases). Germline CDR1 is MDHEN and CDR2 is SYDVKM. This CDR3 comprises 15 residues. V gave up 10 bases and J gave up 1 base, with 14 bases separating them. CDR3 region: CAINFRGSGANVLTF. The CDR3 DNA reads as TGTGCCATAAACTTCAGGGGTTCTGGGGCCAACGTCCTGACTTTC.

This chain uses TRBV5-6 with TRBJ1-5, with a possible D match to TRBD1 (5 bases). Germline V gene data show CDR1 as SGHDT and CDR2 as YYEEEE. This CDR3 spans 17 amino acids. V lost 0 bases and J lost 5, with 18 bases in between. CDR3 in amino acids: CASSLASRTGGHQPQHF. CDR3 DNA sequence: TGTGCCAGCAGCTTGGCCTCGAGGACGGGGGGACATCAGCCCCAGCATTTT.

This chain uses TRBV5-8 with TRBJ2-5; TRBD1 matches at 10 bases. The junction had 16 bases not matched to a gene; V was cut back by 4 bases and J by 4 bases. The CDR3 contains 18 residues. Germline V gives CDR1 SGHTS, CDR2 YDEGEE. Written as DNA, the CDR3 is TGTGCCAGCAGCAACGCTGGGCTTCTGACAGGGGGCGGAGAGACCCAGTACTTC. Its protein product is CASSNAGLLTGGGETQYF.

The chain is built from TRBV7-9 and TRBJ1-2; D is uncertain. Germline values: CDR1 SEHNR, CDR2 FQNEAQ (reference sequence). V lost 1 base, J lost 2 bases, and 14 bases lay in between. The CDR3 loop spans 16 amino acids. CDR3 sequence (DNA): TGTGCCAGCAGCTTAGGTCGGACTCCGCGGAACTATGGCTACACCTTC. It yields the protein CASSLGRTPRNYGYTF. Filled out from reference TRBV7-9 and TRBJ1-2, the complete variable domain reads DTGVSQNPRHKITKRGQNVTFRCDPISEHNRLYWYRQTLGQGPEFLTYFQNEAQLEKSRLLSDRFSAERPKGSFSTLEIQRTEQGDSAMYLCASSLGRTPRNYGYTFGSGTRLTVV.

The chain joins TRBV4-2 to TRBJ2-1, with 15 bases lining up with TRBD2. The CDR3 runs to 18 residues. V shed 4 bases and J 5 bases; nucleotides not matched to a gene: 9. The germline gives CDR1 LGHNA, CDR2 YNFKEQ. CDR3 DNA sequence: TGTGCCAGCAGCCGCAACGGACTAGCGGGAGGGCCTGACAATGAGCAGTTCTTC. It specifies CASSRNGLAGGPDNEQFF.

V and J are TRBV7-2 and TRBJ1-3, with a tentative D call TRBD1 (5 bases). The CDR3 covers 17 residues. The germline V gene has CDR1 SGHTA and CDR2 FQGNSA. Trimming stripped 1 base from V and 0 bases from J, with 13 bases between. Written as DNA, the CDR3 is TGTGCCAGCAGCTTAGTGGGACTTAAGAGCTCTGGAAACACCATATATTTT. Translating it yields CASSLVGLKSSGNTIYF. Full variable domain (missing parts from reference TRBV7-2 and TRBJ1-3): GAGVSQSPSNKVTEKGKDVELRCDPISGHTALYWYRQSLGQGLEFLIYFQGNSAPDKSGLPSDRFSAERTGGSVSTLTIQRTQQEDSAVYLCASSLVGLKSSGNTIYFGEGSWLTVV.